This is a list of T cell receptor beta chains from one sample in a study of shared clonotypes between healthy human individuals. Assay: immunoSEQ multiplex PCR; the TCRdb copy retains only in-frame clones and omits some. This sample carries 1 million to 1.2 million clones, about 80% of them seen once, and the ten largest clones take 0.89%. Sample: memory CD4+ T cells from PBMCs. These receptors all stem from a man aged 18-30 years in good health. Some clones in this sample may be carry-over from other donors' samples. The CDR3 runs from the conserved cysteine through the conserved F or W. A D gene is named only where the DNA matches it firmly.

j_call,d_call,v_call,cdr3_aa
TRBJ1-2,NA,TRBV28,CASSFPGPYGYTF
TRBJ2-7,TRBD1,TRBV5-1,CASRIDRGTYEQYF
TRBJ1-6,NA,TRBV5-4,CASSSGSYNSPLHF
TRBJ2-7,NA,TRBV7-8,CASSPTYTGAGYEQYF
TRBJ2-7,NA,TRBV6-6,CASSYTRQPLGEQYF
TRBJ1-2,TRBD1,TRBV11-2,CASSFAGQGIGYTF
TRBJ2-2,TRBD2,TRBV5-1,CASSGTSGRADTGELFF
TRBJ1-1,NA,TRBV11-1,CASSLAGVHTEAFF
TRBJ1-1,TRBD1,TRBV5-1,CASSLTGEGTEAFF
TRBJ1-1,TRBD1,TRBV28,CASSLFGTGEAFF
TRBJ2-3,NA,TRBV14,CASSQDIASGTDTQYF
TRBJ2-2,TRBD2,TRBV5-1,CASSLELAGNTGELFF
TRBJ2-7,NA,TRBV6-5,CASRLRTDSGYEQYF
TRBJ2-7,TRBD1,TRBV19,CASRPGDRGREYEQYF
TRBJ1-3,NA,TRBV28,CASSPPGKTNTIYF
TRBJ1-2,NA,TRBV18,CASSPSGDSSGYTF
TRBJ2-3,NA,TRBV9,CASSVVPGTDTQYF
TRBJ2-7,TRBD2,TRBV5-1,CASSSGMLAGIHEQYF
TRBJ2-7,NA,TRBV10-3,CAISESLDEQYF
TRBJ2-5,NA,TRBV6-1,CASIFIAAGETQYF
TRBJ2-3,NA,TRBV5-1,CASSLASTSTDTQYF
TRBJ2-1,TRBD1,TRBV5-6,CASSPTDRGGNEQFF
TRBJ2-7,TRBD1,TRBV2,CASSQGQGGEQYF
TRBJ1-1,NA,TRBV19,CASSRQGIGFRITEAFF
TRBJ2-3,TRBD1,TRBV2,CARTGGADTQYF
TRBJ1-5,NA,TRBV28,CASSLGWDNQPQHF
TRBJ1-1,NA,TRBV7-6,CASSLQENTEAFF
TRBJ2-1,TRBD2,TRBV5-4,CASSPSTSGRLYNEQFF